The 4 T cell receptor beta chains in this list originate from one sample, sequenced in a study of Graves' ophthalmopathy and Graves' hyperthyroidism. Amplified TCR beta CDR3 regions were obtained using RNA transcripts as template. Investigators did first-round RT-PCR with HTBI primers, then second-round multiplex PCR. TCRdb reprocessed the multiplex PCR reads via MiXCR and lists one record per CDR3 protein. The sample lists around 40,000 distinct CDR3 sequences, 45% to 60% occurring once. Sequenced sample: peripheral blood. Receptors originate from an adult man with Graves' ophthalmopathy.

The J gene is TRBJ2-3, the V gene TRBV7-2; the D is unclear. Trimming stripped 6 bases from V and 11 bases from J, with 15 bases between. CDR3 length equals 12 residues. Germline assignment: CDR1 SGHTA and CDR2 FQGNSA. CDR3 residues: CASSSSYNEQYF. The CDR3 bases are TGTGCCAGCAGTTCGAGCTACAATGAGCAGTATTTT. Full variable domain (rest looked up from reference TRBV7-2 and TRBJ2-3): GAGVSQSPSNKVTEKGKDVELRCDPISGHTALYWYRQSLGQGLEFLIYFQGNSAPDKSGLPSDRFSAERTGGSVSTLTIQRTQQEDSAVYLCASSSSYNEQYFGPGTRLTVL.

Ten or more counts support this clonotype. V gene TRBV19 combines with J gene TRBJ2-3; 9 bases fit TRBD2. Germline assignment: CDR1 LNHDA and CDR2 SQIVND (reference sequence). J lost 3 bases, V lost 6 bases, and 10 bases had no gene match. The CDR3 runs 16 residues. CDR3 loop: CASRDSGLAGTDTQYF. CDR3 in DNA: TGTGCCAGTAGGGACAGCGGGCTAGCGGGGACAGATACGCAGTATTTT.

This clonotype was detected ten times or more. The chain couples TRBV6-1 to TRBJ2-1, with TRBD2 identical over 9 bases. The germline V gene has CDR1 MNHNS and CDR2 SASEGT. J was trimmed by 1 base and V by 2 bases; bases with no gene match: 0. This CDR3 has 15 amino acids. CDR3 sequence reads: CASSELAGSYNEQFF. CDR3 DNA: TGTGCCAGCAGTGAACTAGCGGGATCCTACAATGAGCAGTTCTTC.

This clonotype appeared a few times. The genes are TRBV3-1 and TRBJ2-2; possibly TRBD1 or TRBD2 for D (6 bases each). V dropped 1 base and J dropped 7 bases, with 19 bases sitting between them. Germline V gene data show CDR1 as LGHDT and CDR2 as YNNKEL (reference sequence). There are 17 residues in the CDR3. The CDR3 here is CASSQALGGGFGGELFF. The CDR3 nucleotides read TGTGCCAGCAGCCAAGCACTAGGGGGAGGATTCGGCGGGGAGCTGTTTTTT.